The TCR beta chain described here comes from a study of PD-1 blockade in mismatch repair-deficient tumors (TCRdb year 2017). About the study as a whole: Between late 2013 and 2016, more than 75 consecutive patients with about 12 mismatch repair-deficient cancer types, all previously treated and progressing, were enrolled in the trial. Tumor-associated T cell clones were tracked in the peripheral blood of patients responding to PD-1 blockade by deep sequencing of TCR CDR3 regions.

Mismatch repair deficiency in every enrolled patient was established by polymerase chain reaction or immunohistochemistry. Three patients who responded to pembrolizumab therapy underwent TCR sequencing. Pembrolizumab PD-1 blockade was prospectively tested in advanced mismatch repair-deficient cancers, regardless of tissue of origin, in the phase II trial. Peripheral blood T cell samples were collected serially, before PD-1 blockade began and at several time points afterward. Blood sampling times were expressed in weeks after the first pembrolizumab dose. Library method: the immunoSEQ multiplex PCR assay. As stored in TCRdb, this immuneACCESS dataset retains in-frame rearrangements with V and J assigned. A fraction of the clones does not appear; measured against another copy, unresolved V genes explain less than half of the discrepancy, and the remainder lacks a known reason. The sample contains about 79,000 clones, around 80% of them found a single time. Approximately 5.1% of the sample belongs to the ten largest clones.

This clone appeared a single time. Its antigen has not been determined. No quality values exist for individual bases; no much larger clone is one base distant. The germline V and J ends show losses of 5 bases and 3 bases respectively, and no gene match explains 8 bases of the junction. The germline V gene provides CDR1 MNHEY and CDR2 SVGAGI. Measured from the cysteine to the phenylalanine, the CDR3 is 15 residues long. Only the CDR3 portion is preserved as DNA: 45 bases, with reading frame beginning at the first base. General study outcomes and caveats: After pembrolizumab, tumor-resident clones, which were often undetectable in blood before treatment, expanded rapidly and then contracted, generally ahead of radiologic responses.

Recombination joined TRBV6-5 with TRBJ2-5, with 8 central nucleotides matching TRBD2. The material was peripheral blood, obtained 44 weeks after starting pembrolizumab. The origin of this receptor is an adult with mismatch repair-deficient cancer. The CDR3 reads CASSPRGRGEETQYF. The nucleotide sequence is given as TGTGCCAGCAGTCCCCGGGGGCGGGGGGAAGAGACCCAGTACTTC.